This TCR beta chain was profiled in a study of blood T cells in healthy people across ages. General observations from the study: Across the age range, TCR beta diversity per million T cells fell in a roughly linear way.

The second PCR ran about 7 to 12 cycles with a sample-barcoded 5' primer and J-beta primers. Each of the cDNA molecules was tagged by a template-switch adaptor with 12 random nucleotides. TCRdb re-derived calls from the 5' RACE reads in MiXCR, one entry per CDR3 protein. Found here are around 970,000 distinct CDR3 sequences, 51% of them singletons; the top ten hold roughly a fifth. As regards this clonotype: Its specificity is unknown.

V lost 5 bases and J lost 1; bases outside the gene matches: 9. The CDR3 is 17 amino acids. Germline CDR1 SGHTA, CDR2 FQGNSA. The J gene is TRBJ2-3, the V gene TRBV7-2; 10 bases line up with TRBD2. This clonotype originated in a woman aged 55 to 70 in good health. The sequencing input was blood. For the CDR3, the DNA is TGTGCCAGCAGCCGATTCCCCACTAGCGGGGGCACAGATACGCAGTATTTT. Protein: CASSRFPTSGGTDTQYF.